This entry describes one T cell receptor (beta chain). Its antigen is undetermined. The sample originates from a study of blood T cells in healthy people across ages. Points from the study as a whole: Calculation of diversity from one million T cells yielded estimates considered to be underestimates.

Next came a second PCR, run for about 7 to 12 cycles, which used a sample-barcoded 5' primer along with a J-beta primer mix. Every cDNA was tagged by a template-switch adaptor with 12 random nucleotides. TCRdb reanalysed the 5' RACE reads using MiXCR and keeps one entry per CDR3 protein. The repertoire holds some 750,000 distinct CDR3 sequences, 20% to 25% seen once, with roughly a fifth in the top ten. V lost 4 bases and J lost 7, with 10 bases in between. The CDR3 sequence is 12 residues long. CDR1 MNHEY and CDR2 SMNVEV come from the germline V gene (reference sequence). The sequence was obtained from a man aged 70-80 years in good health. Sequences were obtained from blood. This chain links TRBV27 with TRBJ1-1; no clear D. CDR3 coding DNA: TGTGCCAGCAGTTCCCAGCGGGGTGAAGCTTTCTTT. It is translated as CASSSQRGEAFF.